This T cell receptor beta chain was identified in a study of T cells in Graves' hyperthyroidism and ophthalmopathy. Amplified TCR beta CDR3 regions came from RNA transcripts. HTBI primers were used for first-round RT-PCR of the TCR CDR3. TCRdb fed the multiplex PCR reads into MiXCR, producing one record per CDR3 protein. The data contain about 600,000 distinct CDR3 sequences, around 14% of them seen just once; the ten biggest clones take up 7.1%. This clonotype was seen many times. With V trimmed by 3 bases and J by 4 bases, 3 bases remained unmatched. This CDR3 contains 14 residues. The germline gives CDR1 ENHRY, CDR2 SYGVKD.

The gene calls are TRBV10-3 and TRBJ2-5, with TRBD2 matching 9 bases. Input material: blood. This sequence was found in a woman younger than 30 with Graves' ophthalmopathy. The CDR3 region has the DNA TGTGCCATCAGTGACGGACTAGCGAGAGAGACCCAGTACTTC. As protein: CAISDGLARETQYF.